This T cell receptor (beta chain) comes out of a study of shared clonotypes between healthy human individuals. Turning to the study itself: There were three CD4 naive, three CD4 memory, two CD8 naive and one CD8 memory plates per donor.

Points from the study as a whole: Generally, estimated richness proved larger in naive subsets than it did in memory subsets.

With 5 bases removed from V and 2 bases from J, the gap between germline ends came to 12 bases. The CDR3 sequence is 15 residues long. The germline gives CDR1 MNHEY, CDR2 SMNVEV (reference sequence). This clone was detected ten times or more. The antigen is undetermined. TCRdb's table, derived via immunoSEQ multiplex PCR, lists solely in-frame clones and lacks some. The profile shows about 960,000 clones, approximately 80% of them singletons. The chain couples TRBV27 to TRBJ1-4, with D hard to call. This receptor was identified in a man between 18 and 29 years old in good health. The material sequenced was memory CD4+ T cells sorted from blood. Subset: CD45RA-negative fraction. In DNA form, the CDR3 reads TGTGCCAGCAGTCCATCGGTGAATACTAATGAAAAACTGTTTTTT. Its translation: CASSPSVNTNEKLFF.